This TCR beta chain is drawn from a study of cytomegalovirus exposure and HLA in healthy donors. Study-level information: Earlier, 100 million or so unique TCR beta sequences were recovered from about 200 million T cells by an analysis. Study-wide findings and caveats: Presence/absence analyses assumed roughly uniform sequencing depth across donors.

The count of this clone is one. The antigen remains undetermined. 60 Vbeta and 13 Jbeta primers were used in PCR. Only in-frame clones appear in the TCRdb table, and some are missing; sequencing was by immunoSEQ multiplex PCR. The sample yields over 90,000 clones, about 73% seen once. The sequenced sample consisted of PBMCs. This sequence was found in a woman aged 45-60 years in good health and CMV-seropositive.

The CDR3 is CSVGLIQGLAKNIQYF. For the CDR3, the DNA is TGCAGCGTTGGGTTGATACAGGGGTTAGCCAAAAACATTCAGTACTTC. V usage is TRBV29-1 and J usage is TRBJ2-4; TRBD1 matches at 7 bases. This CDR3 is built from 16 residues. Germline V gene lookup returns CDR1 SQVTM and CDR2 ANQGSEA. The V and J ends lost 4 bases and 0 bases, in that order; junction bases with no gene match: 9.